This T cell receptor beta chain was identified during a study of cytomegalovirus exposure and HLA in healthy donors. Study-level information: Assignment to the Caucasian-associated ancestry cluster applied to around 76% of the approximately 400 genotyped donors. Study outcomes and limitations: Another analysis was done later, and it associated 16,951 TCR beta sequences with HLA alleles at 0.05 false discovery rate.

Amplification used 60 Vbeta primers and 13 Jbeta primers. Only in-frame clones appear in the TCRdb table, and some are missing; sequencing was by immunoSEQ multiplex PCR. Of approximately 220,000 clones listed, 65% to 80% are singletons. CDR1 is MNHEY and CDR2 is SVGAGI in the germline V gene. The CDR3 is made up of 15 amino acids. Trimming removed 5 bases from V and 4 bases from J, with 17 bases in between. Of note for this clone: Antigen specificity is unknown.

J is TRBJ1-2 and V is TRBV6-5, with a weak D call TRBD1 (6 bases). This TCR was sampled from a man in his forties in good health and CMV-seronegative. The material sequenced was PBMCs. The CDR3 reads CASSVDRTNIYGYTF. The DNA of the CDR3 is TGTGCCAGCAGTGTCGACAGGACAAATATCTATGGCTACACCTTC.